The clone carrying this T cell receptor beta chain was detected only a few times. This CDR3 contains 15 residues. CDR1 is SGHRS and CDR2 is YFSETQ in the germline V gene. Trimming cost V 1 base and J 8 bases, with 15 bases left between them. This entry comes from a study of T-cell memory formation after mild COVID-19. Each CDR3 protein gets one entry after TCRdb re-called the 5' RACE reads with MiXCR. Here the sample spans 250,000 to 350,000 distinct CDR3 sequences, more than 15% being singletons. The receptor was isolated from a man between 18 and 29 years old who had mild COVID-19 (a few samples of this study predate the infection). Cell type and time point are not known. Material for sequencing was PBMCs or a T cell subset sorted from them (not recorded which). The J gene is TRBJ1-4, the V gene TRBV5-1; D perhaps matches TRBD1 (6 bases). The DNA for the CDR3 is TGCGCCAGCAGCTTGAACCAGGCAGGGGAGGAAAAACTGTTTTTT. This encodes CASSLNQAGEEKLFF. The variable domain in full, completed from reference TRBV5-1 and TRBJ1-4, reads KAGVTQTPRYLIKTRGQQVTLSCSPISGHRSVSWYQQTPGQGLQFLFEYFSETQRNKGNFPGRFSGRQFSNSRSEMNVSTLELGDSALYLCASSLNQAGEEKLFFGSGTQLSVL.